This T cell receptor beta chain was profiled in a study of OX40 agonist ivuxolimab in advanced cancers. Study context: A mean age of around 60 years, range roughly 20 to 85, was recorded, and 80% to 90% were male.

This clone was observed once. The antigen is undetermined. Sequenced by immunoSEQ multiplex PCR; TCRdb stores in-frame clones only, minus some. The sample records 60,000 to 80,000 clones, about 79% being singletons. Study observations and caveats: By week 6 at 0.1 to 3.0 mg/kg, blood CD4+ and CD8+ T cells had expanded clonally.

The CDR3 contains 16 residues. CDR1 is SGHTA, CDR2 FQGNSA, per germline. The trim removed 3 bases at V and 3 bases at J, leaving 5 bases unmatched. Sequences were derived from CD4+ or CD8+ T cells sorted from blood, sampled in a trial of the OX40 agonist ivuxolimab. The sequence came from an adult with an advanced solid tumor such as melanoma, head and neck, liver or kidney cancer. The V gene is TRBV7-2, the J gene TRBJ2-7, with 13 positions matching TRBD2. The CDR3 nucleotides are TGTGCCAGCAGCTTGGTACGGACTAGCGGGAGCTACGAGCAGTACTTC. This translates into CASSLVRTSGSYEQYF.